This T cell receptor beta chain was profiled in a study of CD8 T cells in ankylosing spondylitis (TCRdb year 2017). Turning to the overall study: To find TCR variants linked to disease, the study profiled T cell receptor beta repertoires in ankylosing spondylitis patients and healthy donors. The full study cohort was made up of roughly 25 ankylosing spondylitis patients and 108 healthy donors. Peripheral blood was sampled, and synovial fluid was also collected from ankylosing spondylitis patients. Points the paper makes about the study in general: Blood from ankylosing spondylitis patients appeared to be characterized by a TCR beta motif composed of 7 to 9 highly homologous amino acid variants. In peripheral blood, the disease-linked clones were found at relatively low frequencies and had a CD8+ phenotype. Significant enrichment of the disease-linked clones was reported in matched synovial fluid samples from ankylosing spondylitis patients. Some TCR beta motif variants had previously been reported in synovial fluid and blood of reactive arthritis patients, which suggested common disease-initiation mechanisms.

Sequencing used an Illumina HiSeq 2500. Quantitative 5'-RACE with molecular barcodes was the method used to prepare the TCR beta libraries. Per the original workflow: To identify disease-linked TCR variants, a new computational method was used, one built on a probabilistic model of VDJ rearrangement. TCRdb reprocessed the public reads (quality trimming at Q25 with fastp, clone calling with MiXCR) and kept in-frame beta chains. Entries that share a CDR3 protein sequence are merged under the most common genes and DNA. TCRdb, not the original authors, processed these V and J calls. This sample lists fewer than 550,000 distinct CDR3 sequences; approximately 5% were detected once. The top ten clonotypes cover under 4.5% of the sample. The CDR3 spans 14 residues, from the cysteine through the phenylalanine. CDR3 DNA is the only sequence kept; it has 42 bases, read in frame from the first base. Trimmed from V: 10 bases; trimmed from J: 4 bases; junction bases lacking a gene match: 13. CDR1 and CDR2 are read off the germline V gene as LGHNA and YNFKEQ.

As regards this clonotype: The specificity of this receptor is unknown. Within one base of it there is no much larger clone, and no base qualities were kept.

The chain uses TRBV4-2 and TRBJ2-7; the central 7 bases match TRBD1. The material sequenced was blood, either unsorted or a sorted T cell fraction (not recorded which). This clonotype was sampled from a male donor with ankylosing spondylitis. The CDR3 is CAMGPRDSRYEQYF. The DNA reads TGTGCCATGGGCCCCCGGGACAGTCGTTACGAGCAGTACTTC.